This T cell receptor beta chain was identified during a study of cytomegalovirus exposure and HLA in healthy donors. A word on this clone: Antigen: not known.

Study-level results: Data from an earlier analysis indicated that most TCR beta V segments were productive either about 90% or about 30% of the time. In a later analysis, V- and J-gene trimming of beta chains associated with a DCLRE1C missense variant, replicated independently.

Donors were nominally healthy when sampled, though unrecorded immune exposures were likely. The PCR was carried out with 60 Vbeta primers and 13 Jbeta primers. Clones were sequenced by immunoSEQ multiplex PCR, and TCRdb holds only the in-frame ones, with some missing. The sample lists 150,000 to 200,000 clones; around 80% were seen once. The sequence derives from a man in his forties in good health and CMV-seronegative. The sequenced material came from PBMCs.

CDR3 bases: TGTGCCAGCAGTGAATATCTGGCAGGGTTCGAGCAGTACTTC. Translated: CASSEYLAGFEQYF. J is TRBJ2-7 and V is TRBV25-1; the D gene is possibly TRBD1 (5 bases). This CDR3 is built from 14 residues. The germline V and J ends were trimmed by 0 bases and 6 bases, with 12 bases remaining between them. Germline V lookup: CDR1 MGHDK, CDR2 SYGVNS.